A selection of T cell receptor beta chains follows, all from one sample in a study of shared clonotypes between healthy human individuals. Produced via immunoSEQ multiplex PCR; TCRdb's table is partial and in-frame only. This sample has under 850,000 clones, with 80% to 95% found just once. The material sequenced was naive CD8+ T cells sorted from blood. The receptors come from a man aged 30-40 years in good health. Both conserved end residues are part of each CDR3. D genes are given only for firm matches. Rows give clone size only sometimes, using once, few, many, or a class for an expanded clone.

D gene,V gene,J gene,clone size,CDR3 DNA,CDR3 protein
NA,TRBV2,TRBJ1-1,NA,TGTGCCAGTGAGTGGTTTCTAAGTGAAGCTTTCTTT,CASEWFLSEAFF
NA,TRBV28,TRBJ2-1,NA,TGTGCCAGCAGTTTATGGGGGTCACGGCAGTTCTTC,CASSLWGSRQFF
NA,TRBV10-2,TRBJ1-2,NA,TGCGCCAGCACGGAAGGACCGTCCTATGGCTACACCTTC,CASTEGPSYGYTF
NA,TRBV27,TRBJ2-1,NA,TGTGCCAGCAGTTCCCAGGGGGGGGGCTACAATGAGCAGTTCTTC,CASSSQGGGYNEQFF
NA,TRBV27,TRBJ1-5,NA,TGTGCCAGTGGGTTATTTCAGCCCCAGCATTTT,CASGLFQPQHF
NA,TRBV19,TRBJ2-7,NA,TGTGCCAGTAGTTCCAGGTCTACCTACGAGCAGTACTTC,CASSSRSTYEQYF
TRBD2,TRBV4-1,TRBJ2-2,NA,TGCGCCAGCAGCCAAGTTGCCGGGACTAGGGCCGGGGAGCTGTTTTTT,CASSQVAGTRAGELFF
NA,TRBV2,TRBJ2-5,NA,TGTGCCAGCAATGAGGGTAAACGGGCCGAGACCCAGTACTTC,CASNEGKRAETQYF
TRBD1,TRBV11-2,TRBJ2-7,NA,TGTGCCAGCAGCCAAGAGGGACAGGGGGTTTCCTACGAGCAGTACTTC,CASSQEGQGVSYEQYF
NA,TRBV7-9,TRBJ1-4,NA,TGTGCCAGCAGAACAGAATCCACTGTTAATGAAAAACTGTTTTTT,CASRTESTVNEKLFF
TRBD1,TRBV27,TRBJ1-2,NA,TGTGCCAGCAGCTTGGACAGGGGGCAGGCTAACTATGGCTACACCTTC,CASSLDRGQANYGYTF
NA,TRBV4-1,TRBJ2-3,NA,TGCGCCAGCAGCCAAGAGCCAGGGGCAGCGGTAGATACGCAGTATTTT,CASSQEPGAAVDTQYF
TRBD2,TRBV28,TRBJ2-1,NA,TGTGCCAGCAGTTTAACGGGGGGATCCTACAATGAGCAGTTCTTC,CASSLTGGSYNEQFF
NA,TRBV29-1,TRBJ2-7,NA,TGCAGCGTCGAGACCCAGGAGGGCTACGAGCAGTACTTC,CSVETQEGYEQYF
TRBD1,TRBV7-9,TRBJ1-2,NA,TGTGCCAGCAGCGAAACAGGGGACTATGGCTACACCTTC,CASSETGDYGYTF
TRBD2,TRBV7-9,TRBJ2-7,NA,TGTGCCAGCAGCTTATGGGAGCGGGAGGGCCGCTACGAGCAGTACTTC,CASSLWEREGRYEQYF
NA,TRBV4-2,TRBJ2-4,NA,TGTGCCAGCAGCCAGGAGGGAGACAGGGAATTGAACATTCAGTACTTC,CASSQEGDRELNIQYF
TRBD1,TRBV5-1,TRBJ2-1,NA,TGCGCCAGCAGCCCCGGGACAGGTTACAATGAGCAGTTCTTC,CASSPGTGYNEQFF
NA,TRBV7-9,TRBJ2-7,NA,TGTGCCAGCAGTCAGACCCGCCGGGACGAGCAGTACTTC,CASSQTRRDEQYF
TRBD1,TRBV11-2,TRBJ2-1,NA,TGTGCCAGCAGCATAAGACAGGGCTATGAGCAGTTCTTC,CASSIRQGYEQFF
NA,TRBV18,TRBJ1-5,NA,TGTGCCAGCTCACCGGACAGCAATCAGCCCCAGCATTTT,CASSPDSNQPQHF
NA,TRBV6-1,TRBJ2-1,NA,TGTGCCAGCAGTGACGGGTGGATAGGGAACTCCTACAATGAGCAGTTCTTC,CASSDGWIGNSYNEQFF
TRBD2,TRBV25-1,TRBJ2-1,few,TGTGCCAGCATGACTAGCGGGCTAATTCAGCAGTTCTTC,CASMTSGLIQQFF
TRBD1,TRBV28,TRBJ1-1,NA,TGTGCCAGCAGGACAGGGTTTGAAGCTTTCTTT,CASRTGFEAFF
TRBD1,TRBV29-1,TRBJ2-7,NA,TGCAGCGCGCAGGGGGATTCCTACGAGCAGTACTTC,CSAQGDSYEQYF
TRBD2,TRBV27,TRBJ2-3,NA,TGTGCCAGCAGTTTTTCTGGCGGGAGGGCCACAGATACGCAGTATTTT,CASSFSGGRATDTQYF
TRBD1,TRBV27,TRBJ2-1,NA,TGTGCCAGCAGTTTAGGGGGACAGGGTATCAATGAGCAGTTCTTC,CASSLGGQGINEQFF
TRBD1,TRBV4-2,TRBJ2-4,NA,TGTGCCAGCAGCCAAGCTACGACAGGGCCGGCAAACATTCAGTACTTC,CASSQATTGPANIQYF
TRBD1,TRBV6-5,TRBJ2-5,NA,TGTGCCAGCAGCACAGGGGTCCAAGAGACCCAGTACTTC,CASSTGVQETQYF
TRBD2,TRBV4-1,TRBJ2-7,NA,TGCGCCAGCAGCCCTGGACTAGCGGGAGGTTACGAGCAGTACTTC,CASSPGLAGGYEQYF
TRBD2,TRBV13,TRBJ2-7,NA,TGTGCCAGCAGCTTGGGACTAGCGGGGACGCAGGGCTACGAGCAGTACTTC,CASSLGLAGTQGYEQYF
NA,TRBV7-6,TRBJ2-2,NA,TGTGCCAGCAGCTTAGCGGGGTTGAGCACCGGGGAGCTGTTTTTT,CASSLAGLSTGELFF
NA,TRBV13,TRBJ1-4,once,TGTGCCAGCAGCCTCAGGGGTAATGAAAAACTGTTTTTT,CASSLRGNEKLFF
NA,TRBV10-2,TRBJ2-3,NA,TGCGCCACAGACCACAGCGGTGGGGGAGATACGCAGTATTTT,CATDHSGGGDTQYF